This T cell receptor (beta chain) was found in a study of T cell clonotyping in hematopoietic cell transplantation. Whole-study findings and limits: Broader posttransplant TCR repertoire diversity was predicted by graft donor and pretransplant recipient Inverse Simpson Index values. After transplant, recipient diversity fell while pathologically expanded clonotypes grew through day 180.

As for this clone: Antigen unknown.

Assay: immunoSEQ multiplex PCR; the TCRdb copy retains only in-frame clones and omits some. The sample holds approximately 30,000 clones, approximately 95% seen once. The sequence was obtained from a man aged 50 to 60 in good health. Some clones in this sample may be carry-over from other donors' samples. The specimen was peripheral blood mononuclear cells.

CDR3 amino acids: CASSLGRARAFF. DNA of the CDR3: TGTGCCAGCAGCTTAGGGAGGGCAAGGGCTTTCTTT. The chain is built from TRBV7-9 and TRBJ1-1; no reliable D call. The length of the CDR3 is 12 residues. CDR1 is SEHNR and CDR2 is FQNEAQ in the germline V gene (reference sequence). The V gene lost 1 base and the J gene lost 11 bases, with 11 bases spanning the gap. Full variable domain (remainder filled in from reference TRBV7-9 and TRBJ1-1): DTGVSQNPRHKITKRGQNVTFRCDPISEHNRLYWYRQTLGQGPEFLTYFQNEAQLEKSRLLSDRFSAERPKGSFSTLEIQRTEQGDSAMYLCASSLGRARAFFGQGTRLTVV.